Listed below are T cell receptor beta chains from one sample, sequenced in a study of shared clonotypes between healthy human individuals. Generated by immunoSEQ multiplex PCR, the TCRdb table keeps only in-frame clones and is missing some. The sample carries 2,100,000 or so clones, approximately 96% recorded once. Sequenced input: naive CD4+ T cells sorted from blood. These receptors all come from a man between 18 and 29 years old in good health. Each CDR3 is given with its conserved first and last residue. Fields, in order: CDR3 protein, CDR3 DNA, J gene, CDR3 length, D gene, clone size, V gene. A D gene is named only where the DNA matches it firmly. Expanded clones are given a class, and other clones once, few, many or no size at all.

CDR3 protein: CASSSAGLGRNEQFF
CDR3 DNA: TGTGCCAGCAGTAGCGCGGGACTAGGACGCAATGAGCAGTTCTTC
J gene: TRBJ2-1
CDR3 length: 15
D gene: TRBD2
clone size: NA
V gene: TRBV27

CDR3 protein: CASSLEGLLTEAFF
CDR3 DNA: TGTGCCAGCAGCTTAGAAGGGCTTCTCACTGAAGCTTTCTTT
J gene: TRBJ1-1
CDR3 length: 14
D gene: NA
clone size: NA
V gene: TRBV5-5

CDR3 protein: CASSLEAESPELFF
CDR3 DNA: TGCGCCAGCAGCTTGGAGGCAGAGAGCCCAGAGCTGTTTTTT
J gene: TRBJ2-2
CDR3 length: 14
D gene: NA
clone size: NA
V gene: TRBV5-1

CDR3 protein: CSVETVDPTIYF
CDR3 DNA: TGCAGCGTTGAAACAGTGGACCCCACCATATATTTT
J gene: TRBJ1-3
CDR3 length: 12
D gene: NA
clone size: NA
V gene: TRBV29-1

CDR3 protein: CASSQDLGAYSNQPQHF
CDR3 DNA: TGTGCCAGCAGCCAAGATCTCGGGGCTTATAGCAATCAGCCCCAGCATTTT
J gene: TRBJ1-5
CDR3 length: 17
D gene: NA
clone size: once
V gene: TRBV4-2

CDR3 protein: CAISGGDPEQYF
CDR3 DNA: TGTGCCATCAGTGGTGGAGACCCAGAGCAGTACTTC
J gene: TRBJ2-5
CDR3 length: 12
D gene: NA
clone size: NA
V gene: TRBV10-3

CDR3 protein: CASIQTSGGPGELFF
CDR3 DNA: TGCGCCAGCATTCAAACCAGCGGGGGACCCGGGGAGCTGTTTTTT
J gene: TRBJ2-2
CDR3 length: 15
D gene: TRBD2
clone size: NA
V gene: TRBV10-1

CDR3 protein: CASSKFHGDLGSYNEQFF
CDR3 DNA: TGTGCCAGCAGCAAATTTCACGGCGATCTGGGCTCCTACAATGAGCAGTTCTTC
J gene: TRBJ2-1
CDR3 length: 18
D gene: NA
clone size: NA
V gene: TRBV21-1

CDR3 protein: CASSNTFGGPEAFF
CDR3 DNA: TGTGCCAGCTCAAACACCTTCGGGGGTCCTGAAGCTTTCTTT
J gene: TRBJ1-1
CDR3 length: 14
D gene: NA
clone size: NA
V gene: TRBV18

CDR3 protein: CAAGPSTDTQYF
CDR3 DNA: TGTGCGGCAGGCCCTAGCACAGATACGCAGTATTTT
J gene: TRBJ2-3
CDR3 length: 12
D gene: NA
clone size: NA
V gene: TRBV7-6

CDR3 protein: CSVGTSGGARATQYF
CDR3 DNA: TGCAGCGTTGGGACTAGCGGGGGGGCCAGAGCTACGCAGTATTTT
J gene: TRBJ2-3
CDR3 length: 15
D gene: TRBD2
clone size: NA
V gene: TRBV29-1

CDR3 protein: CASSYSTGYLQYF
CDR3 DNA: TGTGCCAGCAGTTACTCGACAGGGTACCTGCAGTACTTC
J gene: TRBJ2-7
CDR3 length: 13
D gene: TRBD1
clone size: NA
V gene: TRBV6-6

CDR3 protein: CASRFSGQLYEQYF
CDR3 DNA: TGTGCAAGTCGCTTTTCGGGACAGCTATACGAGCAGTACTTC
J gene: TRBJ2-7
CDR3 length: 14
D gene: NA
clone size: NA
V gene: TRBV12-2

CDR3 protein: CASRTGEYNEQFF
CDR3 DNA: TGTGCCAGCAGGACAGGAGAATACAATGAGCAGTTCTTC
J gene: TRBJ2-1
CDR3 length: 13
D gene: NA
clone size: once
V gene: TRBV6-1

CDR3 protein: CASTRGRRIRKGESSYEQYF
CDR3 DNA: TGTGCCAGCACCCGAGGGAGGCGGATTCGGAAGGGGGAGAGCTCCTACGAGCAGTACTTC
J gene: TRBJ2-7
CDR3 length: 20
D gene: NA
clone size: NA
V gene: TRBV7-6

CDR3 protein: CSVGDRAGQPQHF
CDR3 DNA: TGCAGCGTTGGCGACAGGGCGGGTCAGCCCCAGCATTTT
J gene: TRBJ1-5
CDR3 length: 13
D gene: TRBD1
clone size: NA
V gene: TRBV29-1

CDR3 protein: CASSLQGAPLHF
CDR3 DNA: TGTGCCAGCAGCCTCCAAGGGGCACCCCTCCACTTT
J gene: TRBJ1-6
CDR3 length: 12
D gene: NA
clone size: NA
V gene: TRBV11-2

CDR3 protein: CASSFDRGGGNTIYF
CDR3 DNA: TGTGCCAGCAGCTTCGACAGGGGTGGCGGAAACACCATATATTTT
J gene: TRBJ1-3
CDR3 length: 15
D gene: TRBD1
clone size: NA
V gene: TRBV7-2

CDR3 protein: CASSLSGNPRGSYEQYF
CDR3 DNA: TGTGCCAGCAGTTTATCGGGGAATCCAAGGGGATCCTACGAGCAGTACTTC
J gene: TRBJ2-7
CDR3 length: 17
D gene: NA
clone size: NA
V gene: TRBV27

CDR3 protein: CASTTDRGITEAFF
CDR3 DNA: TGTGCCAGCACCACAGACAGGGGGATAACTGAAGCTTTCTTT
J gene: TRBJ1-1
CDR3 length: 14
D gene: TRBD1
clone size: NA
V gene: TRBV6-5

CDR3 protein: CAWSVREEAFF
CDR3 DNA: TGTGCCTGGAGTGTCAGGGAGGAAGCTTTCTTT
J gene: TRBJ1-1
CDR3 length: 11
D gene: NA
clone size: NA
V gene: TRBV30

CDR3 protein: CASSREEGAHEQYF
CDR3 DNA: TGTGCCAGCAGCCGAGAGGAGGGGGCCCACGAGCAGTACTTC
J gene: TRBJ2-7
CDR3 length: 14
D gene: NA
clone size: NA
V gene: TRBV7-9

CDR3 protein: CASSREWTEDLNIQYF
CDR3 DNA: TGTGCCAGCAGCCGAGAGTGGACAGAGGACCTAAACATTCAGTACTTC
J gene: TRBJ2-4
CDR3 length: 16
D gene: NA
clone size: NA
V gene: TRBV2

CDR3 protein: CASSRKEGSFEQYF
CDR3 DNA: TGTGCCAGCAGCCGCAAGGAGGGGAGTTTCGAGCAGTACTTC
J gene: TRBJ2-7
CDR3 length: 14
D gene: NA
clone size: NA
V gene: TRBV7-9

CDR3 protein: CAWSAGTQETQYF
CDR3 DNA: TGTGCCTGGAGTGCCGGGACCCAAGAGACCCAGTACTTC
J gene: TRBJ2-5
CDR3 length: 13
D gene: NA
clone size: NA
V gene: TRBV30

CDR3 protein: CASSLGFVSVSGNTIYF
CDR3 DNA: TGTGCCAGCAGCTTGGGTTTTGTCTCCGTCTCTGGAAACACCATATATTTT
J gene: TRBJ1-3
CDR3 length: 17
D gene: NA
clone size: NA
V gene: TRBV5-6

CDR3 protein: CASSSLEKQPQHF
CDR3 DNA: TGTGCCAGCAGTTCACTGGAGAAACAGCCCCAGCATTTT
J gene: TRBJ1-5
CDR3 length: 13
D gene: NA
clone size: NA
V gene: TRBV6-1

CDR3 protein: CASSYRDRGGYEQYF
CDR3 DNA: TGTGCCAGCAGTTACCGGGACAGGGGGGGCTACGAGCAGTACTTC
J gene: TRBJ2-7
CDR3 length: 15
D gene: TRBD1
clone size: NA
V gene: TRBV6-6

CDR3 protein: CASSPQIGWAQHF
CDR3 DNA: TGTGCCAGCAGCCCCCAAATAGGGTGGGCCCAGCATTTT
J gene: TRBJ1-5
CDR3 length: 13
D gene: NA
clone size: NA
V gene: TRBV7-2

CDR3 protein: CASSLDRGNTEAFF
CDR3 DNA: TGTGCCAGCAGCTTGGACAGGGGGAACACTGAAGCTTTCTTT
J gene: TRBJ1-1
CDR3 length: 14
D gene: TRBD1
clone size: NA
V gene: TRBV5-6

CDR3 protein: CASSLDPIDRRQAMNTEAFF
CDR3 DNA: TGTGCCAGCAGCTTAGATCCTATCGACCGGAGACAGGCTATGAACACTGAAGCTTTCTTT
J gene: TRBJ1-1
CDR3 length: 20
D gene: NA
clone size: NA
V gene: TRBV11-2

CDR3 protein: CASNKGLQETQYF
CDR3 DNA: TGTGCCAGCAACAAGGGACTTCAAGAGACCCAGTACTTC
J gene: TRBJ2-5
CDR3 length: 13
D gene: NA
clone size: once
V gene: TRBV11-2

CDR3 protein: CATSRGDYSGSYQETQYF
CDR3 DNA: TGTGCCACCAGCAGGGGGGATTATAGCGGGAGCTACCAAGAGACCCAGTACTTC
J gene: TRBJ2-5
CDR3 length: 18
D gene: TRBD2
clone size: NA
V gene: TRBV15

CDR3 protein: CASSGSQGMQETQYF
CDR3 DNA: TGTGCCAGCAGTGGATCACAGGGAATGCAAGAGACCCAGTACTTC
J gene: TRBJ2-5
CDR3 length: 15
D gene: NA
clone size: NA
V gene: TRBV25-1

CDR3 protein: CASSPDRVTYNEQFF
CDR3 DNA: TGTGCCAGCAGCCCCGACAGGGTTACGTACAATGAGCAGTTCTTC
J gene: TRBJ2-1
CDR3 length: 15
D gene: TRBD1
clone size: NA
V gene: TRBV6-5

CDR3 protein: CATTERVTDTQYF
CDR3 DNA: TGTGCCACGACGGAGAGGGTAACAGATACGCAGTATTTT
J gene: TRBJ2-3
CDR3 length: 13
D gene: NA
clone size: once
V gene: TRBV10-3

CDR3 protein: CASSLVGGNIQYF
CDR3 DNA: TGTGCCAGCAGCTTAGTAGGGGGAAACATTCAGTACTTC
J gene: TRBJ2-4
CDR3 length: 13
D gene: NA
clone size: NA
V gene: TRBV7-2

CDR3 protein: CAWSVLSGRAVNIQYF
CDR3 DNA: TGTGCCTGGAGTGTCCTGAGCGGGAGGGCGGTAAACATTCAGTACTTC
J gene: TRBJ2-4
CDR3 length: 16
D gene: TRBD2
clone size: NA
V gene: TRBV30

CDR3 protein: CASSEGRQGFGPQHF
CDR3 DNA: TGTGCCAGCAGTGAAGGTCGGCAGGGCTTTGGGCCCCAGCATTTT
J gene: TRBJ1-5
CDR3 length: 15
D gene: NA
clone size: NA
V gene: TRBV2

CDR3 protein: CASSLVAYSTDTQYF
CDR3 DNA: TGTGCCAGCAGCTTAGTCGCCTATAGCACAGATACGCAGTATTTT
J gene: TRBJ2-3
CDR3 length: 15
D gene: NA
clone size: NA
V gene: TRBV7-2

CDR3 protein: CASSRGTGRIGETQYF
CDR3 DNA: TGTGCCAGCAGCAGAGGGACAGGGAGAATTGGAGAGACCCAGTACTTC
J gene: TRBJ2-5
CDR3 length: 16
D gene: TRBD1
clone size: NA
V gene: TRBV5-6

CDR3 protein: CASSLEWPTNYGYTF
CDR3 DNA: TGTGCCAGCAGCTTAGAATGGCCGACTAACTATGGCTACACCTTC
J gene: TRBJ1-2
CDR3 length: 15
D gene: NA
clone size: NA
V gene: TRBV7-9

CDR3 protein: CASSLRTGERNEKLFF
CDR3 DNA: TGTGCCAGCAGCCTAAGGACAGGGGAAAGAAATGAAAAACTGTTTTTT
J gene: TRBJ1-4
CDR3 length: 16
D gene: TRBD1
clone size: NA
V gene: TRBV5-4

CDR3 protein: CASSYSRQGNYGYTF
CDR3 DNA: TGTGCCAGCAGTTACTCGAGGCAGGGTAACTATGGCTACACCTTC
J gene: TRBJ1-2
CDR3 length: 15
D gene: NA
clone size: NA
V gene: TRBV6-6

CDR3 protein: CASSRDTAYEQYF
CDR3 DNA: TGTGCCAGTAGTAGGGACACGGCCTACGAGCAGTACTTC
J gene: TRBJ2-7
CDR3 length: 13
D gene: NA
clone size: NA
V gene: TRBV19

CDR3 protein: CASSEGRLGEQYF
CDR3 DNA: TGCGCCAGCAGTGAAGGCAGGTTGGGCGAGCAGTACTTC
J gene: TRBJ2-7
CDR3 length: 13
D gene: NA
clone size: NA
V gene: TRBV10-1

CDR3 protein: CASSPGASGANVLTF
CDR3 DNA: TGTGCCAGCAGCCCAGGGGCCTCTGGGGCCAACGTCCTGACTTTC
J gene: TRBJ2-6
CDR3 length: 15
D gene: NA
clone size: NA
V gene: TRBV7-2

CDR3 protein: CASSLRGGGTNTEAFF
CDR3 DNA: TGTGCCAGCAGCCTGAGAGGAGGGGGCACGAACACTGAAGCTTTCTTT
J gene: TRBJ1-1
CDR3 length: 16
D gene: TRBD1
clone size: once
V gene: TRBV5-4

CDR3 protein: CAWSRGGNTEAFF
CDR3 DNA: TGTGCCTGGAGTAGAGGAGGTAACACTGAAGCTTTCTTT
J gene: TRBJ1-1
CDR3 length: 13
D gene: NA
clone size: NA
V gene: TRBV30

CDR3 protein: CASSLYPSAYEQYF
CDR3 DNA: TGTGCCAGCAGCTTATATCCCTCCGCCTACGAGCAGTACTTC
J gene: TRBJ2-7
CDR3 length: 14
D gene: NA
clone size: NA
V gene: TRBV11-2

CDR3 protein: CAWSVLNPYNEQFF
CDR3 DNA: TGTGCCTGGAGTGTACTAAACCCCTACAATGAGCAGTTCTTC
J gene: TRBJ2-1
CDR3 length: 14
D gene: NA
clone size: NA
V gene: TRBV30

CDR3 protein: CASSLRGGADNEQFF
CDR3 DNA: TGCGCCAGCAGCTTGCGCGGGGGGGCAGACAATGAGCAGTTCTTC
J gene: TRBJ2-1
CDR3 length: 15
D gene: TRBD2
clone size: NA
V gene: TRBV5-1

CDR3 protein: CASAGAGANVLTF
CDR3 DNA: TGTGCCAGCGCGGGAGCTGGGGCCAACGTCCTGACTTTC
J gene: TRBJ2-6
CDR3 length: 13
D gene: TRBD2
clone size: NA
V gene: TRBV6-6

CDR3 protein: CASSSGLASYNEQFF
CDR3 DNA: TGCGCCAGCAGCTCCGGACTAGCGTCCTACAATGAGCAGTTCTTC
J gene: TRBJ2-1
CDR3 length: 15
D gene: TRBD2
clone size: once
V gene: TRBV5-1

CDR3 protein: CAWSSDRGTDTQYF
CDR3 DNA: TGTGCCTGGAGCTCGGACAGGGGCACAGATACGCAGTATTTT
J gene: TRBJ2-3
CDR3 length: 14
D gene: TRBD1
clone size: NA
V gene: TRBV30

CDR3 protein: CASSPPFRGNGYTF
CDR3 DNA: TGTGCCAGCTCACCACCTTTCAGGGGGAACGGCTACACCTTC
J gene: TRBJ1-2
CDR3 length: 14
D gene: TRBD1
clone size: NA
V gene: TRBV18

CDR3 protein: CASSQATGTDTGELFF
CDR3 DNA: TGTGCTAGCAGCCAGGCCACAGGGACGGACACCGGGGAGCTGTTTTTT
J gene: TRBJ2-2
CDR3 length: 16
D gene: NA
clone size: NA
V gene: TRBV7-7

CDR3 protein: CASSPTDRGRELRQETQYF
CDR3 DNA: TGTGCCAGCAGCCCAACTGACAGGGGGCGCGAGCTGAGGCAAGAGACCCAGTACTTC
J gene: TRBJ2-5
CDR3 length: 19
D gene: TRBD1
clone size: NA
V gene: TRBV5-4